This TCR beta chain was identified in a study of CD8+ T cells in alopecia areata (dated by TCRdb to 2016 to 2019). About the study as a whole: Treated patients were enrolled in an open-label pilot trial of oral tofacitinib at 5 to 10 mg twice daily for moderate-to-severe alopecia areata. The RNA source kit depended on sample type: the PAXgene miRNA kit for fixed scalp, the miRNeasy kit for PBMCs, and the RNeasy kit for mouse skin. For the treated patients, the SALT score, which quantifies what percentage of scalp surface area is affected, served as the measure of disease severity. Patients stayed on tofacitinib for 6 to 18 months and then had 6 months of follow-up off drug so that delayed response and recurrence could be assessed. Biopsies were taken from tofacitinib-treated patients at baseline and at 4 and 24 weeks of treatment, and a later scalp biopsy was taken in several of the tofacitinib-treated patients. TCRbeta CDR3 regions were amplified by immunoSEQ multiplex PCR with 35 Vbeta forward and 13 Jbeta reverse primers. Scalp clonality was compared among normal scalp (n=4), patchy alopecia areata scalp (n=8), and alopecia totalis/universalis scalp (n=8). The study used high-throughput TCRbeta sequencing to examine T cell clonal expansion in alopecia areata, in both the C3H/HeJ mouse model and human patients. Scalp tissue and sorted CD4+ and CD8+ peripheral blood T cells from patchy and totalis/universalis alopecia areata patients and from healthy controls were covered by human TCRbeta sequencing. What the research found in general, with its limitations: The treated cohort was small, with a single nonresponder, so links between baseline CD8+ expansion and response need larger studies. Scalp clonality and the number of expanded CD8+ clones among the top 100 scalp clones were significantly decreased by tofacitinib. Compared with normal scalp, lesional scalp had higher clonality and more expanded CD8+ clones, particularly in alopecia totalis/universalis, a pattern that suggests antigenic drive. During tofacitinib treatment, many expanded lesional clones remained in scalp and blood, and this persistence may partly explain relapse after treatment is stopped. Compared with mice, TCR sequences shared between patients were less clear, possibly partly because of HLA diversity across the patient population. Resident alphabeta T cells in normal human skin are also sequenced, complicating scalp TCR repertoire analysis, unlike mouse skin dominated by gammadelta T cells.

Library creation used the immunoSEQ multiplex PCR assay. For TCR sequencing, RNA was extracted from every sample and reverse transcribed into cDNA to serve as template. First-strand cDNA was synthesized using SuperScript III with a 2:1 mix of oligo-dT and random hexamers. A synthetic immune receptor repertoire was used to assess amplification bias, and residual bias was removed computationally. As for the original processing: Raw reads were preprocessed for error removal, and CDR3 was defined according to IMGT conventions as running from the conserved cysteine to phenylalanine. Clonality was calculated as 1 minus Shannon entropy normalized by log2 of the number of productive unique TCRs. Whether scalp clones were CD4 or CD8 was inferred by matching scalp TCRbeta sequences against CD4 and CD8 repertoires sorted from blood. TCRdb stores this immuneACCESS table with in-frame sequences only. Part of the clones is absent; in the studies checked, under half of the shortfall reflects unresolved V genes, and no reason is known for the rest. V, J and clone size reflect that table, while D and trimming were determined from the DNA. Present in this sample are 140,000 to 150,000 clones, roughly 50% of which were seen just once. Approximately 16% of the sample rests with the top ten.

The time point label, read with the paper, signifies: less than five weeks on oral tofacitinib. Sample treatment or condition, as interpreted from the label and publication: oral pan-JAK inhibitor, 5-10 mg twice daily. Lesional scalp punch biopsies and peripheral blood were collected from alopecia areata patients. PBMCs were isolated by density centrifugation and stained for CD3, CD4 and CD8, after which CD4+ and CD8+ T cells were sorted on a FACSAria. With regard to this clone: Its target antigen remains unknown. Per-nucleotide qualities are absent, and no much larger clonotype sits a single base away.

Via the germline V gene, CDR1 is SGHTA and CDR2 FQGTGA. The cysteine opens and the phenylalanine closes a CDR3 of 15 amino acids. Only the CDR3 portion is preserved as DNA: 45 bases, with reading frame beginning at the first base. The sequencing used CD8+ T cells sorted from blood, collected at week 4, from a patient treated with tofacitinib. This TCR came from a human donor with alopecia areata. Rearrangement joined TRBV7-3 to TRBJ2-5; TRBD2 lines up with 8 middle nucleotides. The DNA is TGTGCTAGTGCAAGCGGGGGATCCCTGGGGGAGACCCAGTACTTC. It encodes CASASGGSLGETQYF.